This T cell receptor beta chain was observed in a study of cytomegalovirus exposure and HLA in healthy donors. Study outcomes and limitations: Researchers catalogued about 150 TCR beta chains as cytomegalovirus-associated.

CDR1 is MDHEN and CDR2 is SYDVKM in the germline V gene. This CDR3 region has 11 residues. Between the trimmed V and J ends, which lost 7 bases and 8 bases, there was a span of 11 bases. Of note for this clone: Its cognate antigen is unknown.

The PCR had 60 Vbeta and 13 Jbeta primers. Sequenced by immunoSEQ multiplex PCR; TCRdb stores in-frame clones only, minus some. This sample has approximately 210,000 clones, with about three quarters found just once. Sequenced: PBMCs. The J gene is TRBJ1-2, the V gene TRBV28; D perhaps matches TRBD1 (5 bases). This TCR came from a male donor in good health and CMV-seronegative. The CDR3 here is CASNDRKGYTF. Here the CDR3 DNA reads TGTGCCAGCAATGACAGAAAAGGCTACACCTTC.